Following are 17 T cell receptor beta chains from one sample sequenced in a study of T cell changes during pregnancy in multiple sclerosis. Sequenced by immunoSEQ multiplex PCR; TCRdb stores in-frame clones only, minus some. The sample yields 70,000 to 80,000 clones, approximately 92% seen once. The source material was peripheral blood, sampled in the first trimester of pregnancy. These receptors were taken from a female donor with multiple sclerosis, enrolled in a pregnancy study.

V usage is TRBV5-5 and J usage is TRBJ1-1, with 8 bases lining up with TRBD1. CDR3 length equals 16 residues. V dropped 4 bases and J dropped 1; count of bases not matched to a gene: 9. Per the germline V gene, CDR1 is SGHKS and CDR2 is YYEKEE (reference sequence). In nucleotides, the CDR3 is TGTGCCAGCAGCGCGAGAACAGGGGGGAGGAACACTGAAGCTTTCTTT. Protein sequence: CASSARTGGRNTEAFF.

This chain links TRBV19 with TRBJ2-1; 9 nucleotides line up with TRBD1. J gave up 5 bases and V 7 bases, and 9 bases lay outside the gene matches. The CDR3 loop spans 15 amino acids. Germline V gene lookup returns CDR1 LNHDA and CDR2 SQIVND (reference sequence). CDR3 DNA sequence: TGTGCCAGTACGTCCCGGGGACAGGGCAACAATGAGCAGTTCTTC. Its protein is CASTSRGQGNNEQFF. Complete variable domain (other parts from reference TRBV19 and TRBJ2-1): DGGITQSPKYLFRKEGQNVTLSCEQNLNHDAMYWYRQDPGQGLRLIYYSQIVNDFQKGDIAEGYSVSREKKESFPLTVTSAQKNPTAFYLCASTSRGQGNNEQFFGPGTRLTVL.

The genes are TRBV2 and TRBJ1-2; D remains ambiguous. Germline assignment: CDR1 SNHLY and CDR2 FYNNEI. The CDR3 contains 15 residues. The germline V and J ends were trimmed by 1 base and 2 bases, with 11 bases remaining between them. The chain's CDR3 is CASSEDYSVNYGYTF. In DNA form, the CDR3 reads TGTGCCAGCAGTGAAGATTACAGTGTGAACTATGGCTACACCTTC.

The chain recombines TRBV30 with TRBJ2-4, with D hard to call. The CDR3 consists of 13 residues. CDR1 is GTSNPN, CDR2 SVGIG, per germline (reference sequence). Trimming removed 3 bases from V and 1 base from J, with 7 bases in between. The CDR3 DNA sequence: TGTGCCTGGAGGTCGTTGGCCAAAAACATTCAGTACTTC. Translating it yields CAWRSLAKNIQYF.

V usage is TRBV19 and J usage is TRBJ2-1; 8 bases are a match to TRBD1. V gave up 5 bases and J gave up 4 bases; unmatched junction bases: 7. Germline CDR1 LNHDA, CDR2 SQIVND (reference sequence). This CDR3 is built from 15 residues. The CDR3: CASSAQGAQYNEQFF. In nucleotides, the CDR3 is TGTGCCAGTAGTGCCCAGGGGGCGCAGTACAATGAGCAGTTCTTC. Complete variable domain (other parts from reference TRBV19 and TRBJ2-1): DGGITQSPKYLFRKEGQNVTLSCEQNLNHDAMYWYRQDPGQGLRLIYYSQIVNDFQKGDIAEGYSVSREKKESFPLTVTSAQKNPTAFYLCASSAQGAQYNEQFFGPGTRLTVL.

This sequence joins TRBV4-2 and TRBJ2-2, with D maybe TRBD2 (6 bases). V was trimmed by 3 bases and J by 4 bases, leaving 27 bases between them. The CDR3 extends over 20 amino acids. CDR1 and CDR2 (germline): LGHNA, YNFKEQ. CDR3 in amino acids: CASSQGPLMGSLEGTGELFF. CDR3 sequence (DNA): TGTGCCAGCAGCCAGGGGCCGCTAATGGGCTCCCTGGAGGGCACCGGGGAGCTGTTTTTT.

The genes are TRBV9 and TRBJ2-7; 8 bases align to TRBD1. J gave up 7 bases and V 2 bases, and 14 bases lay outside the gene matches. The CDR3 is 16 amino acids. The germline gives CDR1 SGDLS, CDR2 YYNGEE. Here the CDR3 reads CASSVGRTGRFFEQYF. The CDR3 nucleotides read TGTGCCAGCAGCGTTGGGAGGACAGGGCGCTTTTTTGAGCAGTACTTC.

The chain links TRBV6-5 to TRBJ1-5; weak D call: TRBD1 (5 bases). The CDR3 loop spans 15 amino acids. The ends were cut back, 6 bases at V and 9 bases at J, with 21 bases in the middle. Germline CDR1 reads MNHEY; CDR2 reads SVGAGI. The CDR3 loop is CASSLAQGIGRPQHF. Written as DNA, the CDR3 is TGTGCCAGCAGCCTGGCGCAGGGAATAGGTCGGCCCCAGCATTTT.

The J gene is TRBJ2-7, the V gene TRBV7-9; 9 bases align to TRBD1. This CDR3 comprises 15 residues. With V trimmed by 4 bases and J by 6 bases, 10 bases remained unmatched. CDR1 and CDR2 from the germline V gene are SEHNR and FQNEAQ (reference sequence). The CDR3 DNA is TGTGCCAGCAGCTCCCCGGGACAGGGTCTCAGCGAGCAGTACTTC. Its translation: CASSSPGQGLSEQYF. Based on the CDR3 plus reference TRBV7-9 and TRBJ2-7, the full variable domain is DTGVSQNPRHKITKRGQNVTFRCDPISEHNRLYWYRQTLGQGPEFLTYFQNEAQLEKSRLLSDRFSAERPKGSFSTLEIQRTEQGDSAMYLCASSSPGQGLSEQYFGPGTRLTVT.

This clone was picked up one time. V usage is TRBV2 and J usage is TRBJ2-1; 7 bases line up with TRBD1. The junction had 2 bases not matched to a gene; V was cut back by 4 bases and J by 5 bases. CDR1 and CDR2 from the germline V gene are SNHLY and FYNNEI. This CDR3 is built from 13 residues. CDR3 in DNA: TGTGCCAGCAGTGGAGGGACAGACAATGAGCAGTTCTTC. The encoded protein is CASSGGTDNEQFF.

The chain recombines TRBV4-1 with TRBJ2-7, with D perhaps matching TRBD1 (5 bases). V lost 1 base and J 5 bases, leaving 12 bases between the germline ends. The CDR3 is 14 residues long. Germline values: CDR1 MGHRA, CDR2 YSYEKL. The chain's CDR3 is CASSQVGVFHEQYF. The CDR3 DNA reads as TGCGCCAGCAGCCAAGTAGGGGTTTTCCACGAGCAGTACTTC.

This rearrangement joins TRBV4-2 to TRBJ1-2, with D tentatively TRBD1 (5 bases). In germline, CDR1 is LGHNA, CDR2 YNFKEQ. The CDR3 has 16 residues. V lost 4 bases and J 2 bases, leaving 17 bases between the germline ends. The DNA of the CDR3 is TGTGCCAGCAGCCTCTCCGACAGCTCAGCCAACTATGGCTACACCTTC. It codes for CASSLSDSSANYGYTF.

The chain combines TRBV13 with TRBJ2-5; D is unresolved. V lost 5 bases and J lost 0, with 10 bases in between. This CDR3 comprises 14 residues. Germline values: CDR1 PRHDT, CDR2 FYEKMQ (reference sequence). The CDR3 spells CASSEMGYQETQYF. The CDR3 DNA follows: TGTGCCAGCAGCGAGATGGGCTACCAAGAGACCCAGTACTTC.

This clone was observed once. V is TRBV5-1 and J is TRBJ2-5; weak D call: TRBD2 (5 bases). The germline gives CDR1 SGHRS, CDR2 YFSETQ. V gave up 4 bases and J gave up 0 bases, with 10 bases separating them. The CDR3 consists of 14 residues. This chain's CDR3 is CASSPRGYQETQYF. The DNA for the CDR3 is TGCGCCAGCAGCCCTCGCGGGTACCAAGAGACCCAGTACTTC.

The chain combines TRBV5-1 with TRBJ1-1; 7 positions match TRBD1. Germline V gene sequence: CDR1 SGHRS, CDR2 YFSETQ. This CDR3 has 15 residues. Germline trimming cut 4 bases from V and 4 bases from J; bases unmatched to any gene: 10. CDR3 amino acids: CASSQVQGKGTEAFF. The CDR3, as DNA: TGCGCCAGCAGCCAGGTACAGGGGAAAGGCACTGAAGCTTTCTTT.

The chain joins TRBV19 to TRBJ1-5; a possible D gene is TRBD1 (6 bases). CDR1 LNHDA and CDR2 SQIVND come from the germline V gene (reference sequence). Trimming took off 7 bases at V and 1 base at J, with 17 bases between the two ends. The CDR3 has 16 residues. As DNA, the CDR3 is TGTGCCAGTACCCCACGGGGGGCGAGAAGCAATCAGCCCCAGCATTTT. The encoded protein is CASTPRGARSNQPQHF.

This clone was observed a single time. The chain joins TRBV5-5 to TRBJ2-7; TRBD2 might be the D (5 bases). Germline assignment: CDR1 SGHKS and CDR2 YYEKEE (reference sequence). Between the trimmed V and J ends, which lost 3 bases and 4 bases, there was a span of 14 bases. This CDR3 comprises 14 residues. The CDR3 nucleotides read TGTGCCAGCAGCTCGACGACTACGACGTACGAGCAGTACTTC. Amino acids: CASSSTTTTYEQYF.